The subject of this entry is one TCR beta chain. Its antigen is unidentified. CDR3 length: 14 amino acids. The germline CDR1 and CDR2 sequences are GTSNPN and SVGIG (reference sequence). V shed 2 bases, J shed 7 bases, and the junction held 5 bases outside the gene matches. The assay was immunoSEQ multiplex PCR, and TCRdb's table has in-frame clones only and misses some. The sample yields approximately 86,000 clones, around four fifths seen once. This sample was included in a study of radiation and T cells in renal cell carcinoma. Whole-study results and caveats: Without pretreatment biopsies, baseline tumor clonotype presence was undetermined. In blood, top tumor clones expanded by 2 weeks, shrinking by 4.

Time point defined: blood 4 weeks post-SBRT, at nephrectomy. Specified treatment: 15 Gy SBRT to primary tumor, nephrectomy 4 weeks later. Nephrectomy followed 15 Gy stereotactic body radiation by 4 weeks. The patient's renal cell carcinoma had clear cell pathology. V gene TRBV30 combines with J gene TRBJ1-4; 9 nucleotides match TRBD1. This TCR derives from a man in his forties or fifties with renal cell carcinoma. The material sequenced was blood, taken from a patient whose treatment included radiotherapy and nephrectomy. The CDR3, as DNA: TGTGCCTGGAGTCCGGGACAGGGAGTTGAAAAACTGTTTTTT. As protein: CAWSPGQGVEKLFF.